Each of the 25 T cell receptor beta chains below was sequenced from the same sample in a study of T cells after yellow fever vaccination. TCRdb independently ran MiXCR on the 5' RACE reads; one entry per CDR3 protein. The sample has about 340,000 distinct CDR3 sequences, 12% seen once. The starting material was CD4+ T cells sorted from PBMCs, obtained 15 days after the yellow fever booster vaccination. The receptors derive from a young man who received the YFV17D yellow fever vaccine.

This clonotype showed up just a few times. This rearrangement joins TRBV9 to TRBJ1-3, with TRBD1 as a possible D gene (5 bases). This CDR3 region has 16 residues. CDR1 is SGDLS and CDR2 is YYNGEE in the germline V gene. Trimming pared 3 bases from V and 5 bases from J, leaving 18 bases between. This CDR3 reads CASSASDSQGRNTIYF. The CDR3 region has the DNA TGTGCCAGCAGCGCCTCGGACTCTCAGGGCCGAAACACCATATATTTT.

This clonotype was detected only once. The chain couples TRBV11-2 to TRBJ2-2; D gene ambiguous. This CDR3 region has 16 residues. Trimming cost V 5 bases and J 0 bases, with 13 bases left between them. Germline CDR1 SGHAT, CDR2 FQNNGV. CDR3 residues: CASSLLRLANTGELFF. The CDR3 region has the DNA TGTGCCAGCAGCCTCCTACGACTGGCGAACACCGGGGAGCTGTTTTTT.

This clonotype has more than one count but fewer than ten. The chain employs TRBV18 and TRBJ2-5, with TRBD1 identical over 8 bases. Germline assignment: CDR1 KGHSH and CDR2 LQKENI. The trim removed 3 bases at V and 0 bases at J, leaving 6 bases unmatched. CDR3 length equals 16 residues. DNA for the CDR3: TGTGCCAGCTCACCGTTTACAGGGGGTTACCAAGAGACCCAGTACTTC. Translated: CASSPFTGGYQETQYF.

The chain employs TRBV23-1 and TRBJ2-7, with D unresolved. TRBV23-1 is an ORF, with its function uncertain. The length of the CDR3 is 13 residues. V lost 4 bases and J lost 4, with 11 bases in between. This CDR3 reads CASSLLWLYEQYV. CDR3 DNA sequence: TGCGCCAGCAGTCTCCTCTGGTTATACGAGCAGTACGTC.

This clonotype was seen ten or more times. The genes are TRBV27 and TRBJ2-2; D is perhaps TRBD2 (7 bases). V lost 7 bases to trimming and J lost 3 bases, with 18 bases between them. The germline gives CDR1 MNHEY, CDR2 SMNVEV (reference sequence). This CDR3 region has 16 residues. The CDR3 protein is CASTSGGRLDTGELFF. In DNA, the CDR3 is TGTGCCAGCACATCGGGGGGCAGACTGGACACCGGGGAGCTGTTTTTT.

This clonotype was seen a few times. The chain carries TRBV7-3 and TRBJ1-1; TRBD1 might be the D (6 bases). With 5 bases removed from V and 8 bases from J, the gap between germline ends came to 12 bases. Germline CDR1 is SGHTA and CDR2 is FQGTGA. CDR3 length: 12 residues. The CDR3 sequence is CASSMTGVEAFF. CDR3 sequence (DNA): TGTGCCAGCAGCATGACAGGAGTAGAAGCTTTCTTT.

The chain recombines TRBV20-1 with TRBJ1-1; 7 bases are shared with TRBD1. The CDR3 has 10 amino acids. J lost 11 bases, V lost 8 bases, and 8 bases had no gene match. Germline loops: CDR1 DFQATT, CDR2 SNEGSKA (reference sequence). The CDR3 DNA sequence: TGCAGTCGGCAGGGGGTAAATGCTTTCTTT. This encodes CSRQGVNAFF.

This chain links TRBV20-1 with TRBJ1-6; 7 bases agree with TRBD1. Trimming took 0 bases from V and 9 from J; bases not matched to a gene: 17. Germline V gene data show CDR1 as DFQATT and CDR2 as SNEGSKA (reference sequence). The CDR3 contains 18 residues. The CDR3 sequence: CSARDFNRGFRGISPLHF. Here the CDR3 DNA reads TGCAGTGCTAGAGATTTTAACCGGGGATTCAGGGGGATTTCACCCCTCCACTTT.

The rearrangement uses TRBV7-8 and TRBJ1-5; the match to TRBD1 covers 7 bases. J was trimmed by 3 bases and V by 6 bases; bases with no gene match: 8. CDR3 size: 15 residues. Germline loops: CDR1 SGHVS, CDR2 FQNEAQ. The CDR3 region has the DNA TGTGCCAGCAGTTCCGACAGGGTAGTCAATCAGCCCCAGCATTTT. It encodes CASSSDRVVNQPQHF. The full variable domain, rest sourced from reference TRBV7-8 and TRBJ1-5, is GAGVSQSPRYKVAKRGQDVALRCDPISGHVSLFWYQQALGQGPEFLTYFQNEAQLDKSGLPSDRFFAERPEGSVSTLKIQRTQQEDSAVYLCASSSDRVVNQPQHFGDGTRLSIL.

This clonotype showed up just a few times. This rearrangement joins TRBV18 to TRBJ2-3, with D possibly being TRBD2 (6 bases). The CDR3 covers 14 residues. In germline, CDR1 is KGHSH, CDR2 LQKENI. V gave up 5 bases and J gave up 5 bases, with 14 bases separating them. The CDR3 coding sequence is TGTGCCAGCTCATCAGGACTAAGTGGAGATACGCAGTATTTT. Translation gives CASSSGLSGDTQYF.

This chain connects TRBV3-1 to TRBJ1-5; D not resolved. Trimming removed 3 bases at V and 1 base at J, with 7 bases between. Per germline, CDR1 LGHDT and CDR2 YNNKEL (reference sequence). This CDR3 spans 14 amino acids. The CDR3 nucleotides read TGTGCCAGCAGCCACCTTTCGAGCAATCAGCCCCAGCATTTT. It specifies CASSHLSSNQPQHF.

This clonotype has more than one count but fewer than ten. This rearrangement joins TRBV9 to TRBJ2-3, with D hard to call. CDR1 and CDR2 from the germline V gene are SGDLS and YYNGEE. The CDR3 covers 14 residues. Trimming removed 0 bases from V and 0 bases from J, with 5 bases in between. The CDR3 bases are TGTGCCAGCAGCGTAGACTGGAGCACAGATACGCAGTATTTT. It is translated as CASSVDWSTDTQYF.

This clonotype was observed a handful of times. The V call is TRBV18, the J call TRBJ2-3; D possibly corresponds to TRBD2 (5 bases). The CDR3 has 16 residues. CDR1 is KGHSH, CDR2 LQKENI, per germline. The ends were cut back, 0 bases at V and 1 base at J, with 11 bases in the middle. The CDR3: CASSPPNGKRTDTQYF. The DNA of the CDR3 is TGTGCCAGCTCACCACCGAACGGGAAACGCACAGATACGCAGTATTTT.

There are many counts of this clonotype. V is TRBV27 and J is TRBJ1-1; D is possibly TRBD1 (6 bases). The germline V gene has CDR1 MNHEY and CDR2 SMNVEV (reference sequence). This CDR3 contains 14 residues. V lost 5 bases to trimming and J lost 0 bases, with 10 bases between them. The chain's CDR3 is CASSPQGLNTEAFF. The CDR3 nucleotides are TGTGCCAGCAGTCCACAGGGTTTGAACACTGAAGCTTTCTTT.

In nucleotides, the CDR3 is TGTGCCAGCTCACCCCAGAATAATAATGAAAAACTGTTTTTT. This sequence encodes CASSPQNNNEKLFF. The J gene is TRBJ1-4, the V gene TRBV18; no definite D call. V was trimmed by 3 bases and J by 4 bases, leaving 9 bases between them. The CDR3 runs to 14 residues. Germline-derived CDR1 and CDR2 are KGHSH and LQKENI.

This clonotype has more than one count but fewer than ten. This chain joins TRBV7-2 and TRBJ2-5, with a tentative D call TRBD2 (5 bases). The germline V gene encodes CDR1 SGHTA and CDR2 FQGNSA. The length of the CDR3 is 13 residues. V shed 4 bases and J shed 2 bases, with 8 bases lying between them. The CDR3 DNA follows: TGTGCCAGCAGCTCGGACTGGCAAGAGACCCAGTACTTC. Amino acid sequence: CASSSDWQETQYF. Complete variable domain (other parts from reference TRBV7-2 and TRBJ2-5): GAGVSQSPSNKVTEKGKDVELRCDPISGHTALYWYRQSLGQGLEFLIYFQGNSAPDKSGLPSDRFSAERTGGSVSTLTIQRTQQEDSAVYLCASSSDWQETQYFGPGTRLLVL.

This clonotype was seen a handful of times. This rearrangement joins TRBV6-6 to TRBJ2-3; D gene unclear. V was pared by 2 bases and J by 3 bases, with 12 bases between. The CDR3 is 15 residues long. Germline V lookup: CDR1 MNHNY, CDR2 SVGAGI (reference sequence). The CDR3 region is CASSYVPNPTDTQYF. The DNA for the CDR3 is TGTGCCAGCAGTTACGTACCAAATCCAACAGATACGCAGTATTTT.

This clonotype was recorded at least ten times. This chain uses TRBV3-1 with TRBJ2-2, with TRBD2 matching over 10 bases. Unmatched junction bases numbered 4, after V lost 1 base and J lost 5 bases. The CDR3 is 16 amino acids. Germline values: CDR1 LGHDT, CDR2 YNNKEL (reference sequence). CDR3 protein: CASSQGLAGATGELFF. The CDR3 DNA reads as TGTGCCAGCAGCCAAGGTCTAGCGGGAGCAACCGGGGAGCTGTTTTTT.

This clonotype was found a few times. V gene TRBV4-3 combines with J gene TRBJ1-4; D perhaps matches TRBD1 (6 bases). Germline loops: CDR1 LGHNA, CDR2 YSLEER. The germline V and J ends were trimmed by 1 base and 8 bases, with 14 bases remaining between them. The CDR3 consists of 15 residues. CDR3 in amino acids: CASSQVSGGTEKLFF. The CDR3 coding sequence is TGCGCCAGCAGCCAAGTATCCGGGGGCACGGAAAAACTGTTTTTT.

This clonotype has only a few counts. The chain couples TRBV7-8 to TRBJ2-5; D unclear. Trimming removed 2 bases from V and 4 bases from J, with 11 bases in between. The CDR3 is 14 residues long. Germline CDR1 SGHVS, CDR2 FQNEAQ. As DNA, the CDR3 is TGTGCCAGCAGCTTAACTCGGTTGGGAGAGACCCAGTACTTC. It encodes CASSLTRLGETQYF.

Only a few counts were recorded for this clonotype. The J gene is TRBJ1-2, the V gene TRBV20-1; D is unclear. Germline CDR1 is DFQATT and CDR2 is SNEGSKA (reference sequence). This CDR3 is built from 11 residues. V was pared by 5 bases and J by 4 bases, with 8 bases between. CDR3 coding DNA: TGCAGTGCTGGAACGGTCTATGGCTACACCTTC. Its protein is CSAGTVYGYTF.

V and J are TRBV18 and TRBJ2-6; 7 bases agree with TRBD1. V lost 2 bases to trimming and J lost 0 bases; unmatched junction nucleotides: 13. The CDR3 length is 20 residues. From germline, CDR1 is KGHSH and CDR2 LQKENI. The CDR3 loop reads CASSPVISGQHHSGANVLTF. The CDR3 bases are TGTGCCAGCTCACCAGTTATCTCGGGACAGCATCACTCTGGGGCCAACGTCCTGACTTTC. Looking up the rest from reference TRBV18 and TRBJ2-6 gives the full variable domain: NAGVMQNPRHLVRRRGQEARLRCSPMKGHSHVYWYRQLPEEGLKFMVYLQKENIIDESGMPKERFSAEFPKEGPSILRIQQVVRGDSAAYFCASSPVISGQHHSGANVLTFGAGSRLTVL.

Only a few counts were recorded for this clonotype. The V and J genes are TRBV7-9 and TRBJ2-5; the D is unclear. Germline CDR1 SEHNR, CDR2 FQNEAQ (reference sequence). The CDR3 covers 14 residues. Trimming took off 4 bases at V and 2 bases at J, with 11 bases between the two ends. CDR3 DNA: TGTGCCAGCAGCTCCAAGAGATCTCAAGAGACCCAGTACTTC. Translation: CASSSKRSQETQYF.

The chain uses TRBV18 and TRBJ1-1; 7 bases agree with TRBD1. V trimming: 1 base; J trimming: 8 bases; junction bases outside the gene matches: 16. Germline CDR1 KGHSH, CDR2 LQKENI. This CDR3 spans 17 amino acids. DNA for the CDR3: TGTGCCAGCTCACCACAGTCGGGGGGGGTCCAGACAGGGGAAGCTTTCTTT. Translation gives CASSPQSGGVQTGEAFF. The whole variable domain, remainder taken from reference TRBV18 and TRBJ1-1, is NAGVMQNPRHLVRRRGQEARLRCSPMKGHSHVYWYRQLPEEGLKFMVYLQKENIIDESGMPKERFSAEFPKEGPSILRIQQVVRGDSAAYFCASSPQSGGVQTGEAFFGQGTRLTVV.

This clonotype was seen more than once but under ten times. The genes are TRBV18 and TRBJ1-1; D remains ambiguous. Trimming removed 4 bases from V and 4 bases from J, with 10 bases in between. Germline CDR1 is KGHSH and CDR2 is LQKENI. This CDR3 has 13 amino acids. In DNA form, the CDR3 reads TGTGCCAGCTCACGCCCGGCGCTCACTGAAGCTTTCTTT. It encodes CASSRPALTEAFF. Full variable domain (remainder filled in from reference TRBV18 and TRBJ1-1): NAGVMQNPRHLVRRRGQEARLRCSPMKGHSHVYWYRQLPEEGLKFMVYLQKENIIDESGMPKERFSAEFPKEGPSILRIQQVVRGDSAAYFCASSRPALTEAFFGQGTRLTVV.